These 9 T cell receptor beta chains were all obtained from the same sample, sequenced in a study of control samples from healthy donors and cancer patients (TCRdb year 2020). The library came from the immunoSEQ multiplex PCR assay. The clones in this table, taken by TCRdb from immuneACCESS, are in-frame only. Not every clone is retained; where verified, under half of the shortfall comes from an unresolved V gene, and the cause of the rest is unknown. Here the sample has fewer than 200,000 clones; just over 90% occur a single time. Of the sample, approximately 4% is held by the ten largest clones. Sample: blood. Receptor source: a woman aged 55-70 years in good health.

The V call is TRBV27, the J call TRBJ1-5, with 9 bases lining up with TRBD1. Germline loops: CDR1 MNHEY, CDR2 SMNVEV (reference sequence). This CDR3 spans 15 amino acids. With V trimmed by 1 base and J by 7 bases, 5 bases remained unmatched. The CDR3 bases are TGTGCCAGCAGTTTATTGGGGACAGGGTTACAGCCCCAGCATTTT. Its translation: CASSLLGTGLQPQHF.

The chain joins TRBV20-1 to TRBJ1-6; no clear D gene. CDR1 and CDR2 from the germline V gene are DFQATT and SNEGSKA (reference sequence). The CDR3 runs 13 residues. V was clipped by 3 bases and J by 5 bases, with 8 bases between them. CDR3 nucleotides: TGCAGTGCTAGTCCCTCGAATAATTCACCCCTCCACTTT. Translated, it gives CSASPSNNSPLHF.

The V call is TRBV5-6, the J call TRBJ2-1; perhaps TRBD1 as D (5 bases). Germline-derived CDR1 and CDR2 are SGHDT and YYEEEE. This CDR3 comprises 13 residues. V lost 4 bases to trimming and J lost 5 bases, with 10 bases between them. In DNA, the CDR3 is TGTGCCAGCAGCCGTTTAGGGGACAATGAGCAGTTCTTC. Encoded protein: CASSRLGDNEQFF.

This clone was found once. The rearrangement joins TRBV7-2 to TRBJ1-2, with D unresolved. The V and J ends lost 5 bases and 0 bases respectively, with 13 bases between them. Germline V gene sequence: CDR1 SGHTA, CDR2 FQGNSA. This CDR3 contains 15 residues. CDR3 DNA sequence: TGTGCCAGCAGCCCGGACCGGGAAGCTAACTATGGCTACACCTTC. Amino acids: CASSPDREANYGYTF.

The chain carries TRBV7-8 and TRBJ2-5; the match to TRBD2 covers 7 bases. The ends lost 4 bases at V and 5 bases at J; junction bases unmatched: 7. CDR1 SGHVS and CDR2 FQNEAQ come from the germline V gene. The CDR3 covers 14 residues. CDR3 sequence: CASSSRAGRETQYF. As DNA, the CDR3 is TGTGCCAGCAGCTCTCGAGCGGGGAGGGAGACCCAGTACTTC.

As for this clone: Other DNA sequences of this sample code for an identical CDR3. The chain has TRBV5-1 and TRBJ2-3; 8 bases are a match to TRBD1. Trimming removed 4 bases from V and 1 base from J; junction bases left unmatched: 5. Germline lookup yields CDR1 SGHRS and CDR2 YFSETQ. This CDR3 comprises 15 residues. The CDR3 DNA sequence: TGCGCCAGCAGCACTGGACAGGGCGGCACAGATACGCAGTATTTT. As protein: CASSTGQGGTDTQYF.

As regards this clone: Other DNA sequences in this sample translate to the same CDR3. The chain uses TRBV19 and TRBJ1-2; 8 nucleotides agree with TRBD1. Trimming at V came to 5 bases and at J to 6 bases, leaving 5 bases not matched to a gene. The CDR3 length is 13 residues. Germline lookup yields CDR1 LNHDA and CDR2 SQIVND (reference sequence). The CDR3 is CASSPADRDGYTF. In nucleotides, the CDR3 is TGTGCCAGTAGTCCTGCGGACAGGGATGGCTACACCTTC.

J is TRBJ1-2 and V is TRBV18, with D unclear. The CDR3 has 14 amino acids. V lost 2 bases and J lost 2, with 9 bases in between. Germline V CDR1 and CDR2: KGHSH, LQKENI. CDR3 nucleotide sequence: TGTGCCAGCTCACCAACATCAAAGAACTATGGCTACACCTTC. Its translation is CASSPTSKNYGYTF.

The rearrangement links TRBV6-5 to TRBJ2-7; TRBD2 aligns across 7 bases. V dropped 3 bases and J dropped 6; count of bases not matched to a gene: 5. CDR1 and CDR2 from the germline V gene are MNHEY and SVGAGI. This CDR3 contains 13 residues. CDR3 protein: CASSYGREREQYF. The DNA for the CDR3 is TGTGCCAGCAGTTATGGGAGGGAACGCGAGCAGTACTTC.